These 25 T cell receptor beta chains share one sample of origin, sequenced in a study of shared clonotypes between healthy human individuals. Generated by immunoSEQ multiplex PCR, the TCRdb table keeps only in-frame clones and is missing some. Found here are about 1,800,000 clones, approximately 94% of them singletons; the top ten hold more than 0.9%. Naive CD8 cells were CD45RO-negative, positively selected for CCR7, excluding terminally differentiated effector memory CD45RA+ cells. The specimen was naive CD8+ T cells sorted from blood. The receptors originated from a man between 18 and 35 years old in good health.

CDR3 DNA: TGTGCCAGCAGTTCTCAGACAGTCTACGAGCAGTACTTC. Translated, it gives CASSSQTVYEQYF. V gene TRBV27 combines with J gene TRBJ2-7; a weak D match, TRBD1 (5 bases). This CDR3 is built from 13 residues. From germline, CDR1 is MNHEY and CDR2 SMNVEV (reference sequence). The V gene lost 4 bases and the J gene lost 3 bases, with 10 bases spanning the gap.

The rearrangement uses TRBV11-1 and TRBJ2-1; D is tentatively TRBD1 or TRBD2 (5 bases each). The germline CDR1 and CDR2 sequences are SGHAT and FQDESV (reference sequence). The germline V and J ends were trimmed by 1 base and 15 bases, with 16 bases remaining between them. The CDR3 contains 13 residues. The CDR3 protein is CASSLVRDGIMFF. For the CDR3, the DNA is TGTGCCAGCAGCTTAGTCCGGGACGGCATTATGTTCTTC.

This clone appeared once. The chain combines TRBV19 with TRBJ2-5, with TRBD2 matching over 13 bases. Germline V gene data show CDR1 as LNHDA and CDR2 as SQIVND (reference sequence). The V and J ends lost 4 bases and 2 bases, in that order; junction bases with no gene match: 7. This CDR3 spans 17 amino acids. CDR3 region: CASSTWTSGGLQETQYF. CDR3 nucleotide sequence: TGTGCCAGTAGTACTTGGACTAGCGGGGGACTACAAGAGACCCAGTACTTC.

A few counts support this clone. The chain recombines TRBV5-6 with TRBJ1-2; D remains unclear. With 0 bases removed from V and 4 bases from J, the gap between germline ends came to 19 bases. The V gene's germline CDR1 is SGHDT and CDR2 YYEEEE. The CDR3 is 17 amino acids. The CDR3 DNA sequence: TGTGCCAGCAGCTTGGTGGGCCTGACCGAGCTCCTCTATGGCTACACCTTC. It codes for CASSLVGLTELLYGYTF. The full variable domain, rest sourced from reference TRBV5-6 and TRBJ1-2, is DAGVTQSPTHLIKTRGQQVTLRCSPKSGHDTVSWYQQALGQGPQFIFQYYEEEERQRGNFPDRFSGHQFPNYSSELNVNALLLGDSALYLCASSLVGLTELLYGYTFGSGTRLTVV.

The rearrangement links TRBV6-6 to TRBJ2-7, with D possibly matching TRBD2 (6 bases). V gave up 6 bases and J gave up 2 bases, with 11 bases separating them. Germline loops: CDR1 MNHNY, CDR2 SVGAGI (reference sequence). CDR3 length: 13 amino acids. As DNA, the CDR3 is TGTGCCAGCAGGCCGGGACTCCCCTACGAGCAGTACTTC. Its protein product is CASRPGLPYEQYF.

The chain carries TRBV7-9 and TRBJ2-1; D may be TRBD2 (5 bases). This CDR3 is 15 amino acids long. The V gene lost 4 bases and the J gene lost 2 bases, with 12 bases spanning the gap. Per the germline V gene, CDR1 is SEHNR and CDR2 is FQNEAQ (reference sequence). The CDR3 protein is CASSSPERAYNEQFF. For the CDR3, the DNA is TGTGCCAGCAGCTCTCCGGAGAGGGCCTACAATGAGCAGTTCTTC.

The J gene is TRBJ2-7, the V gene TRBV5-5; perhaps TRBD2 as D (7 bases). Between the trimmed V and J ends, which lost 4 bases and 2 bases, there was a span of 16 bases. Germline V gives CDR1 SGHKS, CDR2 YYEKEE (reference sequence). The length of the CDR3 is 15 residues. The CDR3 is CASSPQGGRAYEQYF. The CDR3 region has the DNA TGTGCCAGCAGCCCACAGGGAGGGAGGGCCTACGAGCAGTACTTC. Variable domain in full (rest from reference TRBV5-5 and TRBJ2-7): DAGVTQSPTHLIKTRGQQVTLRCSPISGHKSVSWYQQVLGQGPQFIFQYYEKEERGRGNFPDRFSARQFPNYSSELNVNALLLGDSALYLCASSPQGGRAYEQYFGPGTRLTVT.

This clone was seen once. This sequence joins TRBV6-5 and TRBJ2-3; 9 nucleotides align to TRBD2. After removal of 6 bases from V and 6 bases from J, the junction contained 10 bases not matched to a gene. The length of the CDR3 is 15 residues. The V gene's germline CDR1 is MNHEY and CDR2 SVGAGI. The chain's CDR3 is CASSRPSSGRDTQYF. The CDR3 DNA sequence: TGTGCCAGCAGCAGACCCTCGAGCGGGAGGGATACGCAGTATTTT.

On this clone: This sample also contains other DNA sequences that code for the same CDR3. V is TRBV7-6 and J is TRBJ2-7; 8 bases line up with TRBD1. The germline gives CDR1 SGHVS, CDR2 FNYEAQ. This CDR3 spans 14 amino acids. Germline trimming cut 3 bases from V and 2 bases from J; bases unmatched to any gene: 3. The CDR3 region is CASSFGQGPYEQYF. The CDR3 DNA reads TGTGCCAGCAGCTTCGGACAGGGTCCCTACGAGCAGTACTTC.

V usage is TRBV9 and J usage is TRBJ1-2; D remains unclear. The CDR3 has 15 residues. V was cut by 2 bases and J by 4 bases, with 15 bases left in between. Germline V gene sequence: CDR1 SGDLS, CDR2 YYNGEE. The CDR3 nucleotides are TGTGCCAGCAGCGTCGGTTGGGTAGCTGGCTATGGCTACACCTTC. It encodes CASSVGWVAGYGYTF.

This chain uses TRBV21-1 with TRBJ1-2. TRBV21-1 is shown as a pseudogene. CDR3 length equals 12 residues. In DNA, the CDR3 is TGTGCCAGCAGCAAAGGTAACTATGGCTACACCTTC. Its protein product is CASSKGNYGYTF.

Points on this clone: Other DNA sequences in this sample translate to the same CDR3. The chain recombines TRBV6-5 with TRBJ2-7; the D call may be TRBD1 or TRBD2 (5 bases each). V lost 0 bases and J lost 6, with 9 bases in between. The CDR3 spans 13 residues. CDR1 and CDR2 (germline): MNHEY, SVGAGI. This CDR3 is CASSYSGGGEQYF. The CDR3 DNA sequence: TGTGCCAGCAGTTACTCTGGGGGTGGCGAGCAGTACTTC.

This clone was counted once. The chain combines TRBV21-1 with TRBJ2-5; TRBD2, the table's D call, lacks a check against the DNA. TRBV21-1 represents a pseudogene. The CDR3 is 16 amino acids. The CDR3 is CASGHRTSGLQETQYF. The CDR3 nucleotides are TGTGCCAGCGGGCACAGGACTAGCGGGCTCCAAGAGACCCAGTACTTC.

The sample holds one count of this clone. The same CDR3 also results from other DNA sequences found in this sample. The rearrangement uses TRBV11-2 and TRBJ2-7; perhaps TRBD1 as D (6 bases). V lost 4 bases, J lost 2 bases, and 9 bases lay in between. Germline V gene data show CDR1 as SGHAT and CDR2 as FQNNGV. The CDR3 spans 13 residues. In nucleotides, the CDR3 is TGTGCCAGCAGCTGGGACACCACCTACGAGCAGTACTTC. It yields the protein CASSWDTTYEQYF.

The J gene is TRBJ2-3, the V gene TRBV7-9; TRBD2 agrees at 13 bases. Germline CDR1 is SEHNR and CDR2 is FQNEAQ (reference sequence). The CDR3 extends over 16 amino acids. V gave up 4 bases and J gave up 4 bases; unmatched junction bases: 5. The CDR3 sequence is CASSSRLAGGSDTQYF. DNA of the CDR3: TGTGCCAGCAGCTCCAGACTAGCGGGAGGCTCAGATACGCAGTATTTT.

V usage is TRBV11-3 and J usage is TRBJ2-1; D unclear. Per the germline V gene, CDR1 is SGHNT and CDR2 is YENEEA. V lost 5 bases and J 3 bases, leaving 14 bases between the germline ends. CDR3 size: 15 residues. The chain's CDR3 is CASSPHNEIYNEQFF. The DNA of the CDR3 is TGTGCCAGCAGCCCTCATAACGAGATCTACAATGAGCAGTTCTTC.

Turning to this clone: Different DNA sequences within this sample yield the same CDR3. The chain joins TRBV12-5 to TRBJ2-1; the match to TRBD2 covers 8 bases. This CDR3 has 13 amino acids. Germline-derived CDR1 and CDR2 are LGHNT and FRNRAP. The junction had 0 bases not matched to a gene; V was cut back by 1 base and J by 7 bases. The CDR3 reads CASGLGLANEQFF. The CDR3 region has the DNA TGTGCTAGTGGTTTGGGACTAGCGAATGAGCAGTTCTTC.

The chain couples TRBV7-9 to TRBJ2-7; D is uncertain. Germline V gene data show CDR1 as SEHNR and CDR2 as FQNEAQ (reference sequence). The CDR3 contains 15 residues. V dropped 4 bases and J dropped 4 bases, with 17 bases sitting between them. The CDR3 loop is CASSSRYISPYEQYF. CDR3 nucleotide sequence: TGTGCCAGCAGCTCCAGGTACATATCTCCGTACGAGCAGTACTTC.

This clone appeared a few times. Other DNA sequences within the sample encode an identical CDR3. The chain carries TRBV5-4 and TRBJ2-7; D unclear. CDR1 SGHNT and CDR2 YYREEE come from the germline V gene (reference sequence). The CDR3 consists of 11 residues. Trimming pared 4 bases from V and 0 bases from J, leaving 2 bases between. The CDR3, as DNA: TGTGCCAGCAGCGACTCCTACGAGCAGTACTTC. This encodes CASSDSYEQYF.

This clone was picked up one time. The CDR3 region is CSVERLGRNEQFF. DNA for the CDR3: TGCAGCGTTGAACGCCTAGGGAGGAACGAGCAGTTCTTC. The V gene is TRBV29-1, the J gene TRBJ2-1; weak D call: TRBD2 (6 bases). V was pared by 2 bases and J by 10 bases, with 15 bases between. The CDR3 covers 13 residues. CDR1 is SQVTM and CDR2 is ANQGSEA in the germline V gene.

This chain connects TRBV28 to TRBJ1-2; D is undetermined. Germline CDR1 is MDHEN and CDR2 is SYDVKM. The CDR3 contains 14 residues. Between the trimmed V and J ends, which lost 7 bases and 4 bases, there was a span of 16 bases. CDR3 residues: CASTPAADFYGYTF. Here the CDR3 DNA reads TGTGCCAGCACCCCTGCGGCAGATTTCTATGGCTACACCTTC.

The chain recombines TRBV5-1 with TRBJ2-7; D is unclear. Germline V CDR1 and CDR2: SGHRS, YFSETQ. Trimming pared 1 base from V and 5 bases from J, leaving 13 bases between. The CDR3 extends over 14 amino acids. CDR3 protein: CASSLIWGTDEQYF. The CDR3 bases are TGCGCCAGCAGCTTGATTTGGGGTACGGACGAGCAGTACTTC.

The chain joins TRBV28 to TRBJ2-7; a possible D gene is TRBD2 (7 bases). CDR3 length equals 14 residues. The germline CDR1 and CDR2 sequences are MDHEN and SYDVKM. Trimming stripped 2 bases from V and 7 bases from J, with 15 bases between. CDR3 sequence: CASSLRGAAKEQYF. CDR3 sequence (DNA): TGTGCCAGCAGTTTACGGGGGGCTGCGAAAGAGCAGTACTTC.

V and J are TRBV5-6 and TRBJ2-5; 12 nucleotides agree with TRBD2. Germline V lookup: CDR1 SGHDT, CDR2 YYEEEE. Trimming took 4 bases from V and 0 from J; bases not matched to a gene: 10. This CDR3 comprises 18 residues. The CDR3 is CASSPWWLAGGNQETQYF. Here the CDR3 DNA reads TGTGCCAGCAGCCCGTGGTGGCTAGCGGGGGGGAACCAAGAGACCCAGTACTTC.

For the CDR3, the DNA is TGCGCCAGCAGCCAAGAACCTTTGGGAGGTGAGCAGTTCTTC. Protein product: CASSQEPLGGEQFF. The V and J genes are TRBV4-1 and TRBJ2-1; D is possibly TRBD2 (6 bases). Germline assignment: CDR1 MGHRA and CDR2 YSYEKL. CDR3 size: 14 residues. The V and J ends lost 0 bases and 9 bases respectively, with 12 bases between them.